Each of the 32 T cell receptor beta chains below was sequenced from the same sample in a study of OX40 agonist ivuxolimab in advanced cancers. Sequencing was performed with immunoSEQ multiplex PCR; in TCRdb, only in-frame clones are kept and a portion is missing. The sample records tens of thousands of clones, about 85% being singletons. The specimen comprised CD4+ or CD8+ T cells sorted from blood, sampled in a trial of the OX40 agonist ivuxolimab. These receptors all come from an adult with an advanced solid tumor such as melanoma, head and neck, liver or kidney cancer.

CDR3 in amino acids: CASTPSMEMNTEAFF. CDR3 nucleotide sequence: TGTGCCAGCACCCCTTCGATGGAGATGAACACTGAAGCTTTCTTT. The chain is built from TRBV28 and TRBJ1-1; D is ambiguous. Germline V gene lookup returns CDR1 MDHEN and CDR2 SYDVKM. Trimming cost V 7 bases and J 0 bases, with 15 bases left between them. The CDR3 consists of 15 residues. Full variable domain (outside the CDR3, taken from reference TRBV28 and TRBJ1-1): DVKVTQSSRYLVKRTGEKVFLECVQDMDHENMFWYRQDPGLGLRLIYFSYDVKMKEKGDIPEGYSVSREKKERFSLILESASTNQTSMYLCASTPSMEMNTEAFFGQGTRLTVV.

The rearrangement links TRBV7-3 to TRBJ2-2, with 9 bases lining up with TRBD1. V lost 4 bases to trimming and J lost 7 bases; unmatched junction nucleotides: 10. The CDR3 is 16 residues long. Germline CDR1 is SGHTA and CDR2 is FQGTGA. CDR3 bases: TGTGCCAGCAGCTCAACCCCCACAGGGGGCCACGGGGAGCTGTTTTTT. Residues: CASSSTPTGGHGELFF. Supplemented by reference TRBV7-3 and TRBJ2-2, the full variable domain reads GAGVSQTPSNKVTEKGKYVELRCDPISGHTALYWYRQSLGQGPEFLIYFQGTGAADDSGLPNDRFFAVRPEGSVSTLKIQRTERGDSAVYLCASSSTPTGGHGELFFGEGSRLTVL.

The rearrangement joins TRBV6-5 to TRBJ1-2; the D gene is possibly TRBD1 (6 bases). Trimming took 2 bases from V and 6 from J, leaving 16 bases between them. CDR1 is MNHEY, CDR2 SVGAGI, per germline. The CDR3 length is 15 residues. Here the CDR3 DNA reads TGTGCCAGCAGTTACCAAGGGGAGGGGGTTCATGGCTACACCTTC. This encodes CASSYQGEGVHGYTF.

V is TRBV11-2 and J is TRBJ2-3, with 10 positions matching TRBD2. CDR1 is SGHAT, CDR2 FQNNGV, per germline. This CDR3 has 16 residues. The trim removed 3 bases at V and 5 bases at J, leaving 8 bases unmatched. The CDR3 loop reads CASSFELAGVGDTQYF. The CDR3 DNA is TGTGCCAGCAGCTTTGAGCTAGCGGGAGTAGGAGATACGCAGTATTTT.

The rearrangement links TRBV28 to TRBJ1-6, with D tentatively TRBD1 (6 bases). CDR1 and CDR2 from the germline V gene are MDHEN and SYDVKM. The V gene lost 4 bases and the J gene lost 7 bases, with 14 bases spanning the gap. The CDR3 consists of 15 residues. The chain's CDR3 is CASSSEGGSNSPLHF. CDR3 nucleotide sequence: TGTGCCAGCAGTTCGGAGGGGGGCTCCAATTCACCCCTCCACTTT. The full variable domain, with the rest looked up from reference TRBV28 and TRBJ1-6, is DVKVTQSSRYLVKRTGEKVFLECVQDMDHENMFWYRQDPGLGLRLIYFSYDVKMKEKGDIPEGYSVSREKKERFSLILESASTNQTSMYLCASSSEGGSNSPLHFGNGTRLTVT.

The CDR3 spells CASSQEASGTLNEQFF. The CDR3 DNA reads TGCGCCAGCAGCCAAGAGGCTAGCGGGACCCTCAATGAGCAGTTCTTC. V gene TRBV4-3 combines with J gene TRBJ2-1; the match to TRBD2 covers 9 bases. CDR3 length: 16 residues. The V segment lost 0 bases and the J segment 6 bases; nucleotides outside the gene matches: 6. The V gene's germline CDR1 is LGHNA and CDR2 YSLEER.

This chain links TRBV25-1 with TRBJ1-3; TRBD1 agrees at 11 bases. V was clipped by 2 bases and J by 3 bases; unmatched bases: 3. The CDR3 contains 16 residues. CDR1 and CDR2 from the germline V gene are MGHDK and SYGVNS. The CDR3 here is CASSEPGTGGGNTIYF. For the CDR3, the DNA is TGTGCCAGCAGTGAACCCGGGACAGGGGGTGGAAACACCATATATTTT.

This chain connects TRBV5-1 to TRBJ2-6; D may be TRBD1 or TRBD2 (5 bases each). Germline V gene lookup returns CDR1 SGHRS and CDR2 YFSETQ. This CDR3 is 18 amino acids long. V lost 0 bases and J 0 bases, leaving 13 bases between the germline ends. CDR3 nucleotide sequence: TGCGCCAGCAGCTTGGAGGGACGGGGACCCTCTGGGGCCAACGTCCTGACTTTC. It translates to CASSLEGRGPSGANVLTF. Using reference TRBV5-1 and TRBJ2-6 for the parts outside the CDR3, the full variable domain is KAGVTQTPRYLIKTRGQQVTLSCSPISGHRSVSWYQQTPGQGLQFLFEYFSETQRNKGNFPGRFSGRQFSNSRSEMNVSTLELGDSALYLCASSLEGRGPSGANVLTFGAGSRLTVL.

V usage is TRBV7-9 and J usage is TRBJ1-5; possibly TRBD1 for D (5 bases). Germline CDR1 reads SEHNR; CDR2 reads FQNEAQ (reference sequence). V gave up 4 bases and J gave up 5 bases, with 9 bases separating them. The CDR3 extends over 13 amino acids. This chain's CDR3 is CASSWDGDQPQHF. CDR3 DNA sequence: TGTGCCAGCAGCTGGGACGGTGATCAGCCCCAGCATTTT.

This sequence joins TRBV19 and TRBJ2-3; D perhaps matches TRBD2 (5 bases). V lost 2 bases, J lost 3 bases, and 9 bases lay in between. CDR3 length: 14 residues. Germline CDR1 is LNHDA and CDR2 is SQIVND (reference sequence). CDR3 loop: CASSIFSGTDTQYF. CDR3 nucleotide sequence: TGTGCCAGTAGTATATTCTCGGGGACAGATACGCAGTATTTT.

This sequence joins TRBV7-8 and TRBJ1-5, with 8 bases lining up with TRBD1. This CDR3 region has 15 residues. J was trimmed by 5 bases and V by 5 bases; bases with no gene match: 8. The germline gives CDR1 SGHVS, CDR2 FQNEAQ. In DNA form, the CDR3 reads TGTGCCAGCAGCCCGTTTGGACAGGGTTATCAGCCCCAGCATTTT. Its translation is CASSPFGQGYQPQHF.

This clone showed up just once. The V gene is TRBV14, the J gene TRBJ2-7; 11 nucleotides agree with TRBD1. The V segment lost 2 bases and the J segment 3 bases; nucleotides outside the gene matches: 6. This CDR3 comprises 16 residues. The germline gives CDR1 SGHDN, CDR2 FVKESK. CDR3 coding DNA: TGTGCCAGCAGCCAACGACTGGGACAGGGGGTCTACGAGCAGTACTTC. It encodes CASSQRLGQGVYEQYF.

The genes are TRBV18 and TRBJ2-7; 9 nucleotides align to TRBD1. Trimming at V came to 3 bases and at J to 4 bases, leaving 10 bases not matched to a gene. The CDR3 extends over 16 amino acids. CDR1 KGHSH and CDR2 LQKENI come from the germline V gene. CDR3 region: CASSPRWTGVWYEQYF. The CDR3 DNA follows: TGTGCCAGCTCACCTCGGTGGACAGGGGTTTGGTACGAGCAGTACTTC.

The chain combines TRBV19 with TRBJ1-2; TRBD1 matches 7 bases. The CDR3 loop spans 15 amino acids. The V gene end was trimmed by 0 bases and the J gene end by 5 bases; junction bases not matched to a gene: 6. In germline, CDR1 is LNHDA, CDR2 SQIVND (reference sequence). This CDR3 is CASSIDLRGTYGYTF. CDR3 sequence (DNA): TGTGCCAGTAGTATAGATCTCAGGGGGACTTATGGCTACACCTTC.

This chain joins TRBV11-2 and TRBJ1-3; D perhaps matches TRBD1 (6 bases). This CDR3 spans 15 amino acids. Germline V gene lookup returns CDR1 SGHAT and CDR2 FQNNGV. Trimming cost V 5 bases and J 0 bases, with 11 bases left between them. CDR3 sequence (DNA): TGTGCCAGCAGCCTTCAGGGGAACTCTGGAAACACCATATATTTT. Translating gives CASSLQGNSGNTIYF.

This clone was picked up one time. V usage is TRBV18 and J usage is TRBJ1-5; D gene uncertain. The V gene's germline CDR1 is KGHSH and CDR2 LQKENI. The CDR3 loop spans 15 amino acids. Trimming stripped 4 bases from V and 8 bases from J, with 18 bases between. The CDR3 spells CASSLVTQSIEPQHF. CDR3 bases: TGTGCCAGCTCACTCGTGACTCAATCAATAGAGCCCCAGCATTTT.

The rearrangement links TRBV28 to TRBJ2-4; D remains unclear. V lost 3 bases, J lost 7 bases, and 13 bases lay in between. CDR1 and CDR2 (germline): MDHEN, SYDVKM. The CDR3 loop spans 14 amino acids. The CDR3 loop reads CASSFLGSLNIQYF. DNA of the CDR3: TGTGCCAGCAGTTTTTTGGGAAGCTTGAACATTCAGTACTTC.

This rearrangement joins TRBV19 to TRBJ1-5; 7 nucleotides agree with TRBD1. Germline CDR1 reads LNHDA; CDR2 reads SQIVND (reference sequence). This CDR3 region has 16 residues. Losses at the gene ends were 5 bases for V and 6 bases for J; bases not matched to a gene: 13. CDR3 DNA sequence: TGTGCCAGTAGTCTCCCGGGACAGACAGCAACTCAGCCCCAGCATTTT. Its protein product is CASSLPGQTATQPQHF.

The chain is built from TRBV7-2 and TRBJ2-1, with D perhaps assigned TRBD1 or TRBD2 (5 bases each). This CDR3 region has 16 residues. Germline CDR1 and CDR2: SGHTA and FQGNSA. The germline V and J ends were trimmed by 4 bases and 2 bases, with 15 bases remaining between them. The CDR3 loop reads CASSSPGTTPYNEQFF. The DNA of the CDR3 is TGTGCCAGCAGCTCTCCCGGGACCACCCCCTACAATGAGCAGTTCTTC.

This chain links TRBV2 with TRBJ2-1, with D perhaps TRBD1 (5 bases). Germline V gives CDR1 SNHLY, CDR2 FYNNEI. The CDR3 consists of 14 residues. The V end lost 6 bases, the J end lost 2 bases, and 11 bases lay between the germline ends. CDR3 coding DNA: TGTGCCAGCAGATTAGACAGAGCCTACAATGAGCAGTTCTTC. It translates to CASRLDRAYNEQFF.

The gene calls are TRBV6-1 and TRBJ1-5, with D unclear. V was clipped by 2 bases and J by 0 bases, with 11 bases between them. CDR3 length: 16 residues. The germline V gene has CDR1 MNHNS and CDR2 SASEGT. The CDR3 DNA follows: TGTGCCAGCAGTGAACGCCAGGAACTTAGCAATCAGCCCCAGCATTTT. This translates into CASSERQELSNQPQHF.

CDR3 region: CASSELVTNEKLFF. The CDR3 DNA follows: TGTGCCAGCAGTGAACTGGTAACTAATGAAAAACTGTTTTTT. This chain uses TRBV2 with TRBJ1-4; D ambiguous. The V end was cut by 2 bases, the J end by 1 base, with 5 bases between. This CDR3 region has 14 residues. Germline assignment: CDR1 SNHLY and CDR2 FYNNEI. The variable domain in full, with the rest retrieved from reference TRBV2 and TRBJ1-4, is EPEVTQTPSHQVTQMGQEVILRCVPISNHLYFYWYRQILGQKVEFLVSFYNNEISEKSEIFDDQFSVERPDGSNFTLKIRSTKLEDSAMYFCASSELVTNEKLFFGSGTQLSVL.

A remark on this clone: Germline and junction disagree at one end, which may indicate a read error. The genes are TRBV7-7 and TRBJ2-7, with 9 bases aligning to TRBD1. CDR1 and CDR2 from the germline V gene are SSHAT and FNYEAQ (reference sequence). The length of the CDR3 is 17 residues. The CDR3 nucleotides read TGTGCTAGCAGCTTAATGGGACAGGGAGGGTTATCCTACGAGCAGTACTTC. Its translation is CASSLMGQGGLSYEQYF.

The rearrangement joins TRBV6-6 to TRBJ2-3, with 9 bases aligning to TRBD1. The CDR3 is 15 amino acids. The V and J ends lost 0 bases and 3 bases, in that order; junction bases with no gene match: 1. The germline V gene has CDR1 MNHNY and CDR2 SVGAGI (reference sequence). The CDR3 sequence is CASSYSGTGTDTQYF. Written as DNA, the CDR3 is TGTGCCAGCAGTTACTCCGGGACAGGGACAGATACGCAGTATTTT.

V gene TRBV10-3 combines with J gene TRBJ1-6; no clear D. V was pared by 10 bases and J by 7 bases, with 14 bases between. This CDR3 has 13 amino acids. Per the germline V gene, CDR1 is ENHRY and CDR2 is SYGVKD. CDR3 region: CATLRGENSPLHF. The CDR3 nucleotides are TGTGCCACCCTCCGGGGTGAGAATTCACCCCTCCACTTT.

This chain connects TRBV15 to TRBJ2-3; no definite D call. From germline, CDR1 is LNHNV and CDR2 YYDKDF (reference sequence). The CDR3 is 13 residues long. V was cut by 6 bases and J by 4 bases, with 11 bases left in between. The CDR3 sequence: CATRESGADTQYF. The CDR3 DNA is TGTGCCACCAGAGAGTCGGGTGCAGATACGCAGTATTTT.

This clone was detected a few times. The CDR3 DNA follows: TGTGCCAGCAGTGAGGTGGGCAGGGGCCGTGAAGCTTTCTTT. Encoded protein: CASSEVGRGREAFF. The gene calls are TRBV6-1 and TRBJ1-1; D perhaps matches TRBD1 (6 bases). V lost 3 bases to trimming and J lost 7 bases, with 15 bases between them. Germline V CDR1 and CDR2: MNHNS, SASEGT. The CDR3 totals 14 residues.

In DNA, the CDR3 is TGCGCCAGCAGCTTACTAGCGGCATCCTACAATGAGCAGTTCTTC. Translating it yields CASSLLAASYNEQFF. This chain joins TRBV5-1 and TRBJ2-1; TRBD2 matches 8 bases. The V gene end was trimmed by 2 bases and the J gene end by 1 base; junction bases not matched to a gene: 2. Germline CDR1 and CDR2: SGHRS and YFSETQ. The CDR3 is 15 amino acids. The full variable domain, its missing parts supplied by reference TRBV5-1 and TRBJ2-1, is KAGVTQTPRYLIKTRGQQVTLSCSPISGHRSVSWYQQTPGQGLQFLFEYFSETQRNKGNFPGRFSGRQFSNSRSEMNVSTLELGDSALYLCASSLLAASYNEQFFGPGTRLTVL.

CDR3 nucleotide sequence: TGTGCCTGGAGTGAACACTACGAGCAGTACTTC. This sequence encodes CAWSEHYEQYF. V and J are TRBV30 and TRBJ2-7; D is ambiguous. The CDR3 extends over 11 amino acids. The V gene lost 1 base and the J gene lost 3 bases, with 4 bases spanning the gap. In germline, CDR1 is GTSNPN, CDR2 SVGIG (reference sequence).

CDR3 region: CASRTQLGYNEQFF. The CDR3 coding sequence is TGTGCCAGCAGAACTCAACTAGGCTACAATGAGCAGTTCTTC. The gene calls are TRBV6-6 and TRBJ2-1; D perhaps matches TRBD2 (5 bases). CDR1 and CDR2 (germline): MNHNY, SVGAGI (reference sequence). There are 14 residues in the CDR3. V lost 6 bases to trimming and J lost 3 bases, with 12 bases between them.

J is TRBJ2-2 and V is TRBV2; D is possibly TRBD2 (6 bases). CDR3 size: 14 residues. Trimming took 6 bases from V and 1 from J, leaving 9 bases between them. CDR1 SNHLY and CDR2 FYNNEI come from the germline V gene. CDR3 region: CASSQEGNTGELFF. DNA of the CDR3: TGTGCCAGCAGCCAGGAGGGGAACACCGGGGAGCTGTTTTTT.

As regards this clone: Since a much larger clone is just one base distant, this may be a read error. The same CDR3 arises from other DNA sequences in this sample as well. This chain joins TRBV29-1 and TRBJ2-7; 8 bases are a match to TRBD2. The CDR3 loop spans 12 amino acids. The germline V gene has CDR1 SQVTM and CDR2 ANQGSEA. The V and J ends lost 4 bases and 7 bases, in that order; junction bases with no gene match: 6. The CDR3 nucleotides are TGCAGCGTTGTCGAGCGGGAGCTTGAGCAGTACTTC. This sequence encodes CSVVERELEQYF.